This TCR beta chain is from a study of blood T cell repertoires in COVID-19. Libraries were prepared by immunoSEQ multiplex PCR; TCRdb keeps only in-frame clonotypes and omits some of them. The sample shows around 200,000 clones, 83% of them seen only once. Germline CDR1 SGHDN, CDR2 FVKESK. The CDR3 is 11 amino acids. The V end was cut by 6 bases, the J end by 1 base, with 3 bases between. The receptor was derived from a man aged 35 to 55 with active or convalescent COVID-19. This chain uses TRBV14 with TRBJ2-5, with D uncertain. What was sequenced was peripheral blood. As DNA, the CDR3 is TGTGCCAGCAGTCGCCAAGAGACCCAGTACTTC. It is translated as CASSRQETQYF.